This T cell receptor beta chain was captured in a study of blood T cells in healthy people across ages. For the second PCR, which ran for about 6 to 11 cycles, a sample-barcoded 5' primer and a J-beta primer mix were used. Each cDNA molecule was tagged by a template-switch adaptor that had 12 random nucleotides. All samples gave at least 3 million CDR3-containing paired-end reads. MiXCR, applied by TCRdb to the 5' RACE reads, yields one record per CDR3 protein. This table holds 1,500,000 or so distinct CDR3 sequences, around 55% found once. J gave up 7 bases and V 2 bases, and 8 bases lay outside the gene matches. Germline loops: CDR1 SGHAT, CDR2 FQNNGV. The CDR3 consists of 14 residues.

The chain couples TRBV11-2 to TRBJ2-7; the match to TRBD1 covers 7 bases. This clonotype was obtained from a man between 18 and 35 years old in good health. The sample taken for sequencing was blood. The CDR3 region is CASSLRDSLNEQYF. The CDR3 DNA reads as TGTGCCAGCAGCTTAAGGGACAGTTTAAATGAGCAGTACTTC.